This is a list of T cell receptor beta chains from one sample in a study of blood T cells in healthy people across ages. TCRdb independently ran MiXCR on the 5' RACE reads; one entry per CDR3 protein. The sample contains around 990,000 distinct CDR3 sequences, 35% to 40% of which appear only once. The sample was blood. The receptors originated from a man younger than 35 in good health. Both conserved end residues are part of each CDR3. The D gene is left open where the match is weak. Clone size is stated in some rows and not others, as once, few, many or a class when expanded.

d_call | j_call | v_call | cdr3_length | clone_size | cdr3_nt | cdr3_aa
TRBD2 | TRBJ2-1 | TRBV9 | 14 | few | TGTGCCAGCAGCCAAACCGGGGGGAGCAATGAGCAGTTCTTC | CASSQTGGSNEQFF
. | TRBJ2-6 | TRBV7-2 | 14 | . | TGTGCCAGCAGCCTCCCTTTGGGGGCCAACGTCCTGACTTTC | CASSLPLGANVLTF
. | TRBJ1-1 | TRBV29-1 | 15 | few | TGCAGCGTTGAAACAGGGATGAGGGGTAACACTGAAGCTTTCTTT | CSVETGMRGNTEAFF
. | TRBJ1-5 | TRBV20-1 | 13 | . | TGCAGTGCTACCGACAGTTTCAATCAGCCCCAGCATTTT | CSATDSFNQPQHF
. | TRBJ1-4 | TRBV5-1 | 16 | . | TGCGCCAGCAGCTTGACGCCGGGGTCAACTAATGAAAAACTGTTTTTT | CASSLTPGSTNEKLFF
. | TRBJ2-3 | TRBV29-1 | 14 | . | TGCAGCGGACGGGAAGAGGGGGGCACAGATACGCAGTATTTT | CSGREEGGTDTQYF
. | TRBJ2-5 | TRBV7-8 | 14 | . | TGTGCCAGCAGGCTCCGAAGGCAACAAGAGACCCAGTACTTC | CASRLRRQQETQYF
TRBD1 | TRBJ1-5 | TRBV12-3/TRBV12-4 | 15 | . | TGTGCCAGCAGTTTGGAACAGGGGCAGGATCAGCCCCAGCATTTT | CASSLEQGQDQPQHF
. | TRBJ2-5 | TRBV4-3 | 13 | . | TGCGCCAGCAGTGGAGAGCTTTGGGAGACCCAGTACTTC | CASSGELWETQYF
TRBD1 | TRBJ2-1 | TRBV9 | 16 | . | TGTGCCAGCAGCTTTTCAGGGGGCCTAGCCTACAATGAGCAGTTCTTC | CASSFSGGLAYNEQFF
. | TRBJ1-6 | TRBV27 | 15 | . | TGTGCCAGCAGTCCACGGACAGCTCCTAATTCACCCCTCCACTTT | CASSPRTAPNSPLHF
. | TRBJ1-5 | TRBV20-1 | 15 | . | TGCAGTGCTAGACCCTGGGCAAATAGCAATCAGCCCCAGCATTTT | CSARPWANSNQPQHF
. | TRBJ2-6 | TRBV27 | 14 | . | TGTGCCAGCTGCATGAGCTCTGGGGCCAACGTCCTGACTTTC | CASCMSSGANVLTF
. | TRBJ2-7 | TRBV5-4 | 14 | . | TGTGCCAGCAGCTTGAGGGTCGACACAACCGAGCAGTACTTC | CASSLRVDTTEQYF
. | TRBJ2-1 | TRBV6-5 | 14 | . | TGTGCCAGCAGTTACTCAGAGGGATACAATGAGCAGTTCTTC | CASSYSEGYNEQFF
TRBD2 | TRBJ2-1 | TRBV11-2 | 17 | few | TGTGCCAGCAGCTGGCCTAGCGGGTTTAGCTCCTACAATGAGCAGTTCTTC | CASSWPSGFSSYNEQFF
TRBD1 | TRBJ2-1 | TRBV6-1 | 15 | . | TGTGCCAGCAGAGGGACAGGGGGCCTTTACAATGAGCAGTTCTTC | CASRGTGGLYNEQFF
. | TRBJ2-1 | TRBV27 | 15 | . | TGTGCCAACAGTTTGGCCCGGAGCTCCTACAATGAGCAGTTCTTC | CANSLARSSYNEQFF
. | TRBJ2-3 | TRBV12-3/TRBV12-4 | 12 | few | TGTGCCAGCAGTCACTTACAGGGTACGCAGTATTTT | CASSHLQGTQYF
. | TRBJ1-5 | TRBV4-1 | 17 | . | TGCGCCAGCAGCCAAATTACACGGGCCACTCGCAATCAGCCCCAGCATTTT | CASSQITRATRNQPQHF
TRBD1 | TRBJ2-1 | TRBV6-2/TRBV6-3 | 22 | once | TGTGCCAGCAGTTACTCCTACCGAGAAAACAATGACGGGACAGCAACCTACAATGAGCAGTTCTTC | CASSYSYRENNDGTATYNEQFF
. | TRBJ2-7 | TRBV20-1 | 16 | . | TGCAGTGCTACGGTGGGGGGCAGGGCTAGGGTCTACGAGCAGTACTTC | CSATVGGRARVYEQYF
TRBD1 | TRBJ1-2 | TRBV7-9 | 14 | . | TGTGCCAGCAGCTCGTCGGACAGGGACTATGGCTACACCTTC | CASSSSDRDYGYTF
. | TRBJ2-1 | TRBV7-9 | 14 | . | TGTGCCAGCAGCTTAGGAGGGTTGGGGAGTGAGCAGTTCTTC | CASSLGGLGSEQFF
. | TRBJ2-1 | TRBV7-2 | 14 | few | TGTGCCAGCAGCTTAGTTGGTGTGAACAGGGAGCAGTTCTTC | CASSLVGVNREQFF
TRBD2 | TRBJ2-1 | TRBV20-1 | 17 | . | TGCAGTGCCCCCAAGGGACTAGCGGGGGCCTACTACAATGAGCAGTTCTTC | CSAPKGLAGAYYNEQFF
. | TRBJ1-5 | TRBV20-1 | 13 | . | TGCAGTGCACAAGGGGCTAGTAATCAGCCCCAGCATTTT | CSAQGASNQPQHF
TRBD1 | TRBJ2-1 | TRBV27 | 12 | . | TGTGCCAGCAGTACAGGGGGCCTTGAGCAGTTCTTC | CASSTGGLEQFF
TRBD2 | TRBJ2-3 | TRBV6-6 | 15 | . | TGTGCCAGCACTAGGACTAGCGGGGGCGTAGGTACGCAGTATTTT | CASTRTSGGVGTQYF
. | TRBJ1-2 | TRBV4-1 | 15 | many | TGCGCCAGCAGCCAAGAAGCAGGAGCTAACTATGGCTACACCTTC | CASSQEAGANYGYTF
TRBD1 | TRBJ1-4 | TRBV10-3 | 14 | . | TGTGCCATCAGTCGACAGGGCACTAATGAAAAACTGTTTTTT | CAISRQGTNEKLFF
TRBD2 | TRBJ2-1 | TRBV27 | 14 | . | TGTGCCAGCAGCCAAGCGGGGGGTTACAATGAGCAGTTCTTC | CASSQAGGYNEQFF
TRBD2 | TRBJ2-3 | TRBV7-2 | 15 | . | TGTGCCAGCAGCTTAGAACTAGCGGGACTAGATACGCAGTATTTT | CASSLELAGLDTQYF
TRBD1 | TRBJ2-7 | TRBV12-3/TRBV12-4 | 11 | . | TGTGCCAGCAGTACTGGGACAGGGGGGTACTTC | CASSTGTGGYF
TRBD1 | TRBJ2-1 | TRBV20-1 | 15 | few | TGCAGTGCTAGAGGGTGGGGACAGGCCTACAATGAGCAGTTCTTC | CSARGWGQAYNEQFF
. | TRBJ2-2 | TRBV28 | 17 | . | TGTGCCAGCAGTTTAAGGACCGGGGGCGCGTGGACCGGGGAGCTGTTTTTT | CASSLRTGGAWTGELFF
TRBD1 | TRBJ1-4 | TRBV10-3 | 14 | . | TGTGCCATCAGCCCAGGGGGCGAGGGTGAAAAACTGTTTTTT | CAISPGGEGEKLFF
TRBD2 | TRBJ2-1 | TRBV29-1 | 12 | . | TGCAGCGGATGGGGGGGAGTGGATGAGCAGTTCTTC | CSGWGGVDEQFF